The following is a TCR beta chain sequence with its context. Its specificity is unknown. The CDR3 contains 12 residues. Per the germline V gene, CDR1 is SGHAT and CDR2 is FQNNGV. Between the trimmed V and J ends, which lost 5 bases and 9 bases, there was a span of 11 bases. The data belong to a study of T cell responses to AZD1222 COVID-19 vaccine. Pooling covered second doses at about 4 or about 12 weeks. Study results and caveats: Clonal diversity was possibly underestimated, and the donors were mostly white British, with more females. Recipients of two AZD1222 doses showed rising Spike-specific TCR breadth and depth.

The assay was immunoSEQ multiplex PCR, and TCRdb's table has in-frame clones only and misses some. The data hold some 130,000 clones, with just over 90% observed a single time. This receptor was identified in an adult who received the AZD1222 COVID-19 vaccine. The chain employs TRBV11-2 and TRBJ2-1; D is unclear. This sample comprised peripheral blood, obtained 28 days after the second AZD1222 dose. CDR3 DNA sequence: TGTGCCAGCAGCGAAGAAATTGGTGAGCAGTTCTTC. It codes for CASSEEIGEQFF.